Below, one TCR beta chain is given with its context. V shed 5 bases, J shed 2 bases, and the junction held 4 bases outside the gene matches. CDR1 and CDR2 from the germline V gene are LNHDA and SQIVND (reference sequence). The CDR3 is 17 amino acids. This sample is drawn from a study of blood T cell repertoires in COVID-19. The data were produced by immunoSEQ multiplex PCR, yet TCRdb's version contains in-frame clones alone and is incomplete. The repertoire consists of 200,000 to 300,000 clones, with 70% to 90% occurring once and the leading ten covering 3% to 4.5%. The sequenced sample was peripheral blood. The rearrangement links TRBV19 to TRBJ2-6; 12 nucleotides match TRBD1. The TCR was taken from a woman in her 40s with acute or convalescent COVID-19. CDR3 region: CASSPGTGGPGANVLTF. DNA of the CDR3: TGTGCCAGTAGTCCCGGGACAGGGGGCCCTGGGGCCAACGTCCTGACTTTC.